The 28 T cell receptor beta chains below come from one sample, sequenced in a study of metastatic and nonmetastatic thyroid tumors. Ahead of thyroid surgery, no patient had received treatment of any kind. TCRdb reanalyzed the PCR reads via MiXCR. The repertoire includes 9,900 or so clones, about a third of them detected once, and roughly 5% sits in the top ten. Material: tumor tissue. These receptor sequences come from a female donor with papillary thyroid cancer or a benign thyroid nodule (not recorded which). Some clones in this sample may be carry-over from other donors' samples.

V and J are TRBV7-9 and TRBJ1-2, with D possibly being TRBD1 (6 bases). Germline loops: CDR1 SEHNR, CDR2 FQNEAQ (reference sequence). V gave up 5 bases and J gave up 6 bases, with 16 bases separating them. This CDR3 region has 14 residues. The CDR3 DNA reads as TGTGCCAGCAGCCCACGCCGGGCAGGGGATGGCTACACCTTC. Translated: CASSPRRAGDGYTF.

This clone ranks as medium-sized. The chain employs TRBV4-3 and TRBJ1-3, with a possible D match to TRBD1 (6 bases). Trimming stripped 3 bases from V and 0 bases from J, with 9 bases between. CDR1 is LGHNA and CDR2 is YSLEER in the germline V gene. The CDR3 consists of 15 residues. The CDR3: CASSQGGHSGNTIYF. The DNA of the CDR3 is TGCGCCAGCAGCCAGGGGGGCCACTCTGGAAACACCATATATTTT.

This chain links TRBV20-1 with TRBJ1-5; D gene ambiguous. Trimming took 0 bases from V and 2 from J, leaving 5 bases between them. There are 13 residues in the CDR3. Germline V gene lookup returns CDR1 DFQATT and CDR2 SNEGSKA (reference sequence). This chain's CDR3 is CSARDSRNQPQHF. In DNA, the CDR3 is TGCAGTGCTAGAGATTCCCGCAATCAGCCCCAGCATTTT.

The chain couples TRBV25-1 to TRBJ2-7, with D perhaps TRBD1 (6 bases). This CDR3 region has 17 residues. Germline CDR1 reads MGHDK; CDR2 reads SYGVNS. Trimming shortened V by 3 bases and J by 0 bases, and 18 bases separated the two germline ends. CDR3 sequence: CASSEDSWWSSSYEQYF. The CDR3 DNA is TGTGCCAGCAGTGAGGACAGTTGGTGGTCGAGCTCCTACGAGCAGTACTTC.

As to this clone: This specimen includes other DNA sequences encoding the same CDR3. The chain recombines TRBV12-3 or TRBV12-4 with TRBJ2-7; D remains unclear. Trimming pared 1 base from V and 3 bases from J, leaving 7 bases between. CDR3 length equals 13 residues. CDR3 in amino acids: CASSLGQFYEQYF. CDR3 in DNA: TGTGCCAGCAGTTTAGGGCAGTTCTACGAGCAGTACTTC.

The J gene is TRBJ1-1, the V gene TRBV20-1; D remains ambiguous. This CDR3 contains 16 residues. Germline V gene lookup returns CDR1 DFQATT and CDR2 SNEGSKA (reference sequence). The germline V and J ends were trimmed by 5 bases and 4 bases, with 23 bases remaining between them. The DNA of the CDR3 is TGCAGTGCTCCCGATCCAGGCACTGGGGTCGGCACTGAAGCTTTCTTT. It translates to CSAPDPGTGVGTEAFF.

By sample fraction, this clone is medium-sized (0.01 to 0.1%). V gene TRBV28 combines with J gene TRBJ1-1, with 7 bases aligning to TRBD1. From germline, CDR1 is MDHEN and CDR2 SYDVKM. The junction had 11 bases not matched to a gene; V was cut back by 6 bases and J by 1 base. The CDR3 has 16 amino acids. The CDR3 nucleotides read TGTGCCAGCAGGACAGGGATCATTTATTCGAACACTGAAGCTTTCTTT. Its translation is CASRTGIIYSNTEAFF.

This clone turned up a few times. The V call is TRBV6-1, the J call TRBJ2-1, with 7 bases matching TRBD1. This CDR3 has 15 residues. Germline CDR1 MNHNS, CDR2 SASEGT. With 4 bases clipped from V and 3 bases from J, the junction kept 6 bases outside the gene matches. CDR3 region: CASSAPGTVYNEQFF. DNA of the CDR3: TGTGCCAGCAGTGCCCCCGGGACAGTCTACAATGAGCAGTTCTTC.

Only a few counts were recorded for this clone. This chain uses TRBV27 with TRBJ2-1; 8 bases are a match to TRBD1. Trimming at V came to 1 base and at J to 7 bases, leaving 6 bases not matched to a gene. Germline V gives CDR1 MNHEY, CDR2 SMNVEV (reference sequence). The CDR3 consists of 15 residues. CDR3 in DNA: TGTGCCAGCAGTTTATACTTGGACAGGGCGAATGAGCAGTTCTTC. It translates to CASSLYLDRANEQFF.

This clone came up many times. This clone may be a read error of a much larger clone one base away. Other DNA sequences in this specimen translate into the identical CDR3. This chain connects TRBV4-1 to TRBJ1-2; 11 bases map to TRBD1. Germline CDR1 MGHRA, CDR2 YSYEKL. The CDR3 is 15 residues long. DNA of the CDR3: TGCGCCAGCAGCCAAGAGGGACAGGGGGTCTATGGCTACACCTTT. Protein sequence: CASSQEGQGVYGYTF.

The chain has TRBV4-2 and TRBJ2-1; TRBD2 agrees at 9 bases. V dropped 4 bases and J dropped 4; count of bases not matched to a gene: 2. CDR1 LGHNA and CDR2 YNFKEQ come from the germline V gene. CDR3 length: 14 amino acids. Here the CDR3 reads CASSPTSGYNEQFF. CDR3 bases: TGTGCCAGCAGCCCAACTAGCGGGTACAATGAGCAGTTCTTC.

On this clone itself: Other DNA sequences within the sample encode an identical CDR3. The rearrangement joins TRBV2 to TRBJ2-3; weak D call: TRBD1 (5 bases). Germline V CDR1 and CDR2: SNHLY, FYNNEI. The V and J ends lost 2 bases and 0 bases respectively, with 9 bases between them. The CDR3 loop spans 15 amino acids. CDR3 region: CASSETGSSTDTQYF. DNA for the CDR3: TGTGCCAGCAGTGAAACAGGATCTAGCACAGATACGCAGTATTTT.

This clone was counted between two and nine times. The chain has TRBV28 and TRBJ1-2; the D is unclear. The ends were cut back, 5 bases at V and 4 bases at J, with 5 bases in the middle. The CDR3 contains 11 residues. From germline, CDR1 is MDHEN and CDR2 SYDVKM. The DNA for the CDR3 is TGTGCCAGCAGTGATCCCTATGGCTACACCTTC. It is translated as CASSDPYGYTF.

This clone is medium-sized within its sample. The chain employs TRBV10-3 and TRBJ2-7; D is possibly TRBD1 (6 bases). Germline values: CDR1 ENHRY, CDR2 SYGVKD. V was trimmed by 3 bases and J by 2 bases, leaving 11 bases between them. The CDR3 covers 14 residues. DNA for the CDR3: TGTGCCATCAGTGACTTGCAGGGGACCTACGAGCAGTACTTC. Encoded protein: CAISDLQGTYEQYF.

The V gene is TRBV11-2, the J gene TRBJ1-1; perhaps TRBD1 as D (6 bases). V dropped 3 bases and J dropped 6 bases, with 8 bases sitting between them. The CDR3 covers 12 residues. Germline CDR1 and CDR2: SGHAT and FQNNGV. The CDR3 DNA is TGTGCCAGCAGCTTCGGACAGTCTGAAGCTTTCTTT. Protein: CASSFGQSEAFF.

By its share, this clone is medium-sized. The chain recombines TRBV28 with TRBJ2-7, with D uncertain. The CDR3 sequence is 11 residues long. Germline V gives CDR1 MDHEN, CDR2 SYDVKM. Between the trimmed V and J ends, which lost 6 bases and 3 bases, there was a span of 6 bases. The CDR3 sequence: CASSYHYEQYF. The CDR3 DNA sequence: TGTGCCAGCAGCTATCACTACGAGCAGTACTTC. Together with reference TRBV28 and TRBJ2-7, the CDR3 gives the full variable domain: DVKVTQSSRYLVKRTGEKVFLECVQDMDHENMFWYRQDPGLGLRLIYFSYDVKMKEKGDIPEGYSVSREKKERFSLILESASTNQTSMYLCASSYHYEQYFGPGTRLTVT.

This clone is categorized as medium-sized. This sequence joins TRBV19 and TRBJ2-7, with 8 bases fitting TRBD2. The CDR3 has 15 amino acids. V lost 1 base to trimming and J lost 3 bases; unmatched junction nucleotides: 5. CDR1 is LNHDA and CDR2 is SQIVND in the germline V gene (reference sequence). As DNA, the CDR3 is TGTGCCAGTAGTATAGCACTTGGGACTAGCTACGAGCAGTACTTC. The encoded protein is CASSIALGTSYEQYF.

The chain combines TRBV20-1 with TRBJ2-7; TRBD1 aligns across 7 bases. This CDR3 comprises 11 residues. Germline lookup yields CDR1 DFQATT and CDR2 SNEGSKA (reference sequence). Trimming took 5 bases from V and 6 from J; bases not matched to a gene: 4. The CDR3 coding sequence is TGCAGTGCTCCGACAGGGATCGAGCAGTACTTC. Its protein product is CSAPTGIEQYF.

This clone was observed a handful of times. Its ends do not fully match the called genes, so a read error is possible. The V and J genes are TRBV19 and TRBJ2-7; TRBD2 agrees at 7 bases. The CDR3 totals 15 residues. Germline CDR1 LNHDA, CDR2 SQIVND (reference sequence). The CDR3 loop reads CVSSIALWTSYEQYF. The CDR3 DNA reads as TGTGTCAGTAGTATAGCACTTTGGACTAGCTACGAGCAGTACTTC.

By sample fraction, this clone is medium-sized (0.01 to 0.1%). The V call is TRBV4-3, the J call TRBJ2-1, with D perhaps TRBD2 (5 bases). Trimming cost V 5 bases and J 7 bases, with 15 bases left between them. Per the germline V gene, CDR1 is LGHNA and CDR2 is YSLEER. The CDR3 is 14 amino acids. For the CDR3, the DNA is TGCGCCAGCAGCACCGCCACAAGAGGGAATGAGCAGTTCTTC. It yields the protein CASSTATRGNEQFF.

By sample fraction, this clone is medium-sized. The chain links TRBV7-9 to TRBJ1-4, with 8 bases fitting TRBD1. The CDR3 length is 17 residues. V lost 5 bases, J lost 8 bases, and 16 bases stayed unmatched. Germline V gene data show CDR1 as SEHNR and CDR2 as FQNEAQ (reference sequence). CDR3 amino acids: CASSPLDRTGREEKLFF. CDR3 sequence (DNA): TGTGCCAGCAGCCCCCTAGATAGGACAGGGCGGGAAGAAAAACTGTTTTTT.

Relative to its sample, this clone is medium-sized. This chain links TRBV27 with TRBJ2-2, with 11 bases matching TRBD1. V lost 2 bases to trimming and J lost 1 base; unmatched junction nucleotides: 0. The germline V gene has CDR1 MNHEY and CDR2 SMNVEV (reference sequence). The CDR3 has 16 amino acids. The CDR3: CASSLGTGGNTGELFF. In nucleotides, the CDR3 is TGTGCCAGCAGTTTAGGGACAGGGGGGAACACCGGGGAGCTGTTTTTT.

The chain links TRBV9 to TRBJ2-3; the D is unclear. CDR1 SGDLS and CDR2 YYNGEE come from the germline V gene. CDR3 size: 15 residues. Trimming cost V 0 bases and J 0 bases, with 8 bases left between them. The CDR3 loop reads CASSVGARSTDTQYF. For the CDR3, the DNA is TGTGCCAGCAGCGTAGGGGCTAGAAGCACAGATACGCAGTATTTT.

By share of the sample, this clone is medium-sized. The rearrangement links TRBV12-3 or TRBV12-4 to TRBJ1-1; 9 bases line up with TRBD1. J gave up 1 base and V 6 bases, and 6 bases lay outside the gene matches. The CDR3 is 15 residues long. In DNA form, the CDR3 reads TGTGCCAGCAGAAACACAGGGGGCGCGAACACTGAAGCTTTCTTT. The encoded protein is CASRNTGGANTEAFF.

By share, this clone counts as medium-sized. The V call is TRBV7-9, the J call TRBJ2-1; the match to TRBD2 covers 16 bases. The CDR3 consists of 19 residues. Germline CDR1 reads SEHNR; CDR2 reads FQNEAQ (reference sequence). Trimming cost V 5 bases and J 3 bases; bases outside gene matches: 10. As DNA, the CDR3 is TGTGCCAGCAGCGGATCCGGGACTAGCGGGAGGGAGGTCTACAATGAGCAGTTCTTC. Translated, it gives CASSGSGTSGREVYNEQFF.

This clone has more than one count but fewer than ten. The rearrangement uses TRBV18 and TRBJ1-1; D unresolved. The CDR3 consists of 13 residues. The germline V gene has CDR1 KGHSH and CDR2 LQKENI. V lost 3 bases and J 1 base, leaving 6 bases between the germline ends. In DNA form, the CDR3 reads TGTGCCAGCTCACCTAGGAAGAACACTGAAGCTTTCTTT. This gives the protein CASSPRKNTEAFF.

This clone was detected only a few times. This chain links TRBV28 with TRBJ2-6; no reliable D call. Trimming pared 5 bases from V and 0 bases from J, leaving 14 bases between. In germline, CDR1 is MDHEN, CDR2 SYDVKM. The CDR3 extends over 17 amino acids. The CDR3 spells CASSGQRQSSGANVLTF. In nucleotides, the CDR3 is TGTGCCAGCAGTGGGCAGAGGCAGAGCTCTGGGGCCAACGTCCTGACTTTC.

A few counts support this clone. The chain uses TRBV25-1 and TRBJ2-2; perhaps TRBD1 as D (6 bases). The germline CDR1 and CDR2 sequences are MGHDK and SYGVNS. Trimming shortened V by 7 bases and J by 6 bases, and 12 bases separated the two germline ends. The CDR3 covers 13 residues. CDR3 coding DNA: TGTGCCAGCACCGGATGGGGGCCCGGGGAGCTGTTTTTT. The encoded protein is CASTGWGPGELFF.